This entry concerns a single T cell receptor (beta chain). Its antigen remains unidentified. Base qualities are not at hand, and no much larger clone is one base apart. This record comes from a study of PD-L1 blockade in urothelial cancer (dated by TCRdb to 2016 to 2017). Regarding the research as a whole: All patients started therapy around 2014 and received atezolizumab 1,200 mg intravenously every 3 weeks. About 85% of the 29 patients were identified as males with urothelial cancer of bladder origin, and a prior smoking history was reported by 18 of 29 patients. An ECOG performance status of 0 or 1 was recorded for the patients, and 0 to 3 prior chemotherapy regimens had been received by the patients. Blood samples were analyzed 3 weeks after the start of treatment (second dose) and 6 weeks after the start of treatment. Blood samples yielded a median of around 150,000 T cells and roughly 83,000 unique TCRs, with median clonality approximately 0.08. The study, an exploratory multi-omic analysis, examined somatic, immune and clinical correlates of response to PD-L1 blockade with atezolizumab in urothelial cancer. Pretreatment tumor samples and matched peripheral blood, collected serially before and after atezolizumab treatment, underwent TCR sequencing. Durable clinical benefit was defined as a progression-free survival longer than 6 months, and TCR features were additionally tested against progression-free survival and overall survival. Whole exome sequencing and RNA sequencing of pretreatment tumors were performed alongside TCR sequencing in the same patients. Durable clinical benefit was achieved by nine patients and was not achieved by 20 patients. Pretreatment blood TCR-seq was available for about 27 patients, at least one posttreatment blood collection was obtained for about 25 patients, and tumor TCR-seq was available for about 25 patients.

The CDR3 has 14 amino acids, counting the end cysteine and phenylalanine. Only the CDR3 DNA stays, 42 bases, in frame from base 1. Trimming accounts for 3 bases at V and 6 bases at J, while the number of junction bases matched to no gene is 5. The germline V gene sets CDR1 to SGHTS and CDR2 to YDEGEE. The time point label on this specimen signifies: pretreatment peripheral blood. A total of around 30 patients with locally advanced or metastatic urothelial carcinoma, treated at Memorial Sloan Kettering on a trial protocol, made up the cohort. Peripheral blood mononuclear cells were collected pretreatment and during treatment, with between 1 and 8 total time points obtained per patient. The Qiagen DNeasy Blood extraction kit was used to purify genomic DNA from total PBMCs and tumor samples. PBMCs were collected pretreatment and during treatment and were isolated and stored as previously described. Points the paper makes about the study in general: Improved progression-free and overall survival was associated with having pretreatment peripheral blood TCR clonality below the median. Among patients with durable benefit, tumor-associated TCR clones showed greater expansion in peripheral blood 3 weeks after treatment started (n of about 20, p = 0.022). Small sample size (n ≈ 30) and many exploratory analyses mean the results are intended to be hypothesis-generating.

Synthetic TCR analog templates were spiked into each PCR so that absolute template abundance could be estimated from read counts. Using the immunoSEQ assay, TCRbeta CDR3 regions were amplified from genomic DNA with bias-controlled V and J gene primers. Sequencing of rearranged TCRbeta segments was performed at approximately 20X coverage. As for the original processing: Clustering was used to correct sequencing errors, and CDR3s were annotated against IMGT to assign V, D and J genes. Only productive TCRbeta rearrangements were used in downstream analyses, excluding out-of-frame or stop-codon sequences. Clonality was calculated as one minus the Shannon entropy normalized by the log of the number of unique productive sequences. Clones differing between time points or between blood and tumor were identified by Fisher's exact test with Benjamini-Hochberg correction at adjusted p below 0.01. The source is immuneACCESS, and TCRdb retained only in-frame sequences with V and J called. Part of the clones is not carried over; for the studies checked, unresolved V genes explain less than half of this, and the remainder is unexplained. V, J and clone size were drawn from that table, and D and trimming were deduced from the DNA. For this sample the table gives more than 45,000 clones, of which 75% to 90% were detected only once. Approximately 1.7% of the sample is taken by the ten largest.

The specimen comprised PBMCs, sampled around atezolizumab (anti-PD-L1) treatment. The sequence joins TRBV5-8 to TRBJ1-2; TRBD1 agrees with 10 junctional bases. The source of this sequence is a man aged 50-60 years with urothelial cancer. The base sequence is TGTGCCAGCAGCTCTAAAGGGACAGGGGATGGCTACACCTTC. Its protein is CASSSKGTGDGYTF.